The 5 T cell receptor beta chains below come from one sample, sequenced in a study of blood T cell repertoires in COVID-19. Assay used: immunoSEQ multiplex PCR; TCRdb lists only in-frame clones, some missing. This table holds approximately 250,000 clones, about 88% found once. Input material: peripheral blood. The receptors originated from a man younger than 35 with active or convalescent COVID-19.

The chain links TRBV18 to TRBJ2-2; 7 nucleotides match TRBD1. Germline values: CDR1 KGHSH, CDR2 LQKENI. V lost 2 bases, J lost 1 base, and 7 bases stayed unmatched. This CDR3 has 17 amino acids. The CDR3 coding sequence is TGTGCCAGCTCACCAAATGCTCACAGGGGGAACACCGGGGAGCTGTTTTTT. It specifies CASSPNAHRGNTGELFF.

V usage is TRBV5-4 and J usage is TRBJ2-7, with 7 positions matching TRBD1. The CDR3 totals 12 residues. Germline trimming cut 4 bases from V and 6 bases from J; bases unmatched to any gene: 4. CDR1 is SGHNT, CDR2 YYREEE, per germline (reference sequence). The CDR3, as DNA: TGTGCCAGCAGCCTGACAGGGACCGAGCAGTACTTC. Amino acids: CASSLTGTEQYF.

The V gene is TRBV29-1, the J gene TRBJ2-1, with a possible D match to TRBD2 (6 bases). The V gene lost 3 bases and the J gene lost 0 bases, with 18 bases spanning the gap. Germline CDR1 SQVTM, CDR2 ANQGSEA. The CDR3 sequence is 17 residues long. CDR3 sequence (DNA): TGCAGCGTTGATGAGATGGGCGGGGACCGCTCCTACAATGAGCAGTTCTTC. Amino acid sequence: CSVDEMGGDRSYNEQFF.

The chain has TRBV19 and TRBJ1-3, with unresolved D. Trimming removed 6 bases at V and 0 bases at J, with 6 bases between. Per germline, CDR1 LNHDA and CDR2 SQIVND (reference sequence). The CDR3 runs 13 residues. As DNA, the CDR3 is TGTGCCAGTAGACTGAGCTCTGGAAACACCATATATTTT. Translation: CASRLSSGNTIYF.

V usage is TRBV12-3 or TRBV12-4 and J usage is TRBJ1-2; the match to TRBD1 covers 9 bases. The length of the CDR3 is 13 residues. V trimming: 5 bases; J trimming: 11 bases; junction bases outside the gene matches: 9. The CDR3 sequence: CASSQMDRGRYTF. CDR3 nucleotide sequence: TGTGCCAGCAGTCAAATGGACAGGGGTAGATACACCTTC.